The 4 T cell receptor beta chains below were found in one sample sequenced in a study of shared clonotypes between healthy human individuals. TCRdb's table, derived via immunoSEQ multiplex PCR, lists solely in-frame clones and lacks some. The sample has 2.3 million or so clones, approximately 93% seen once. The sample was naive CD4+ T cells from PBMCs. Subset meaning: CD45RA+ positively selected. These receptor sequences come from a man aged 18-30 years in good health. Some clones in this sample may be carry-over from other donors' samples.

This clone has only a few counts. The V gene is TRBV30, the J gene TRBJ1-4, with 8 bases aligning to TRBD1. In germline, CDR1 is GTSNPN, CDR2 SVGIG (reference sequence). The CDR3 length is 15 residues. Trimming cost V 5 bases and J 3 bases; bases outside gene matches: 8. CDR3 coding DNA: TGTGCCTGGGCCAGGGGGACAGGTCCTAATGAAAAACTGTTTTTT. Translating gives CAWARGTGPNEKLFF.

V usage is TRBV18 and J usage is TRBJ1-1; 10 positions agree with TRBD1. V shed 1 base and J 0 bases; nucleotides not matched to a gene: 8. This CDR3 spans 18 amino acids. The germline CDR1 and CDR2 sequences are KGHSH and LQKENI. CDR3 amino acids: CASSPRTGGSKMNTEAFF. In DNA form, the CDR3 reads TGTGCCAGCTCACCACGGACAGGGGGGTCCAAAATGAACACTGAAGCTTTCTTT. The whole variable domain, remainder taken from reference TRBV18 and TRBJ1-1, is NAGVMQNPRHLVRRRGQEARLRCSPMKGHSHVYWYRQLPEEGLKFMVYLQKENIIDESGMPKERFSAEFPKEGPSILRIQQVVRGDSAAYFCASSPRTGGSKMNTEAFFGQGTRLTVV.

This chain joins TRBV9 and TRBJ2-3, with TRBD1 matching over 9 bases. The CDR3 runs 21 residues. The trim removed 0 bases at V and 1 base at J, leaving 18 bases unmatched. CDR1 SGDLS and CDR2 YYNGEE come from the germline V gene. The CDR3 sequence is CASSVASRTGDAMPGTDTQYF. CDR3 coding DNA: TGTGCCAGCAGCGTAGCCTCCCGGACAGGGGACGCGATGCCAGGCACAGATACGCAGTATTTT.

This clone was observed once. CDR3 amino acids: CASSSSGRAWGELFF. The CDR3 DNA is TGTGCCAGCAGTAGTAGCGGGAGGGCCTGGGGGGAGCTGTTTTTT. The chain joins TRBV28 to TRBJ2-2, with 11 nucleotides matching TRBD2. Looked up from germline, CDR1 is MDHEN and CDR2 is SYDVKM. V dropped 5 bases and J dropped 8; count of bases not matched to a gene: 7. This CDR3 has 15 residues.